The clone carrying this TCR beta chain was counted a single time. This entry belongs to a study of blood T cell repertoires in COVID-19. Study summary: Spain, Italy and the United States supplied samples that represented acute and convalescent COVID-19. Sources were T cells, B-cell-depleted T cells, or PBMCs; the material itself was cDNA or gDNA.

Original processing methods: Estimated nucleated cell counts came from reference gene primer amplification. TCRdb's copy holds only in-frame clones and misses some; the assay was immunoSEQ multiplex PCR. V and J calls and clone size come straight from that table; D and trimming were deduced from the DNA. The repertoire has 200,000 to 300,000 clones, approximately 86% of them found once; the top ten carry around 6.4%. CDR1 and CDR2 from the germline V gene are SGHVS and FNYEAQ. The V gene end was trimmed by 4 bases and the J gene end by 4 bases; junction bases not matched to a gene: 12. The CDR3 runs 17 residues.

Sequencing was performed on peripheral blood. The chain combines TRBV7-6 with TRBJ2-1; 8 bases line up with TRBD2. The TCR was taken from a woman aged 55-70 years with active or convalescent COVID-19. The CDR3 DNA sequence: TGTGCCAGCAGCTCTAAAGGGAGGATAGCGGGGTACAATGAGCAGTTCTTC. Translated, it gives CASSSKGRIAGYNEQFF. The entire variable domain, with the rest obtained from reference TRBV7-6 and TRBJ2-1, is as follows: GAGVSQSPRYKVTKRGQDVALRCDPISGHVSLYWYRQALGQGPEFLTYFNYEAQQDKSGLPNDRFSAERPEGSISTLTIQRTEQRDSAMYRCASSSKGRIAGYNEQFFGPGTRLTVL.